These 28 T cell receptor beta chains came from one sample sequenced in a study of blood T cell repertoires in COVID-19. Only in-frame clones appear in the TCRdb table, and some are missing; sequencing was by immunoSEQ multiplex PCR. This table holds under 350,000 clones, roughly 90% found once. Input material: peripheral blood. Receptors originate from a man aged 40-49 years with acute or convalescent COVID-19.

This chain links TRBV4-1 with TRBJ2-2; TRBD2 might be the D (6 bases). In germline, CDR1 is MGHRA, CDR2 YSYEKL. This CDR3 is 18 amino acids long. V dropped 4 bases and J dropped 3 bases, with 21 bases sitting between them. The CDR3 protein is CASSPKTGTLGDTGELFF. The DNA of the CDR3 is TGCGCCAGCAGCCCCAAGACGGGGACTCTAGGGGACACCGGGGAGCTGTTTTTT.

The V gene is TRBV5-1, the J gene TRBJ2-3; TRBD2 might be the D (5 bases). The CDR3 contains 14 residues. V gave up 1 base and J gave up 4 bases, with 10 bases separating them. Germline lookup yields CDR1 SGHRS and CDR2 YFSETQ. The chain's CDR3 is CASSLSSGSDTQYF. For the CDR3, the DNA is TGCGCCAGCAGCTTGAGCTCGGGGTCAGATACGCAGTATTTT.

The V and J genes are TRBV15 and TRBJ1-6; maybe TRBD1 (6 bases). The CDR3 is made up of 13 amino acids. Trimming took off 5 bases at V and 10 bases at J, with 12 bases between the two ends. CDR1 is LNHNV, CDR2 YYDKDF, per germline (reference sequence). The CDR3 nucleotides read TGTGCCACCAGCGTTACAGGGAACTCACCCCTCCACTTT. As protein: CATSVTGNSPLHF.

The chain couples TRBV19 to TRBJ1-2, with 8 bases identical to TRBD1. Trimming removed 3 bases from V and 10 bases from J; junction bases left unmatched: 4. The CDR3 has 12 amino acids. Germline V gene lookup returns CDR1 LNHDA and CDR2 SQIVND (reference sequence). The CDR3 sequence: CASSIGDRYYTF. The CDR3 DNA sequence: TGTGCCAGTAGTATTGGGGACAGGTACTACACCTTC.

V and J are TRBV4-1 and TRBJ2-7; D may be TRBD1 (6 bases). The CDR3 spans 15 residues. Trimming removed 0 bases from V and 2 bases from J, with 11 bases in between. CDR1 is MGHRA and CDR2 is YSYEKL in the germline V gene. The CDR3 reads CASSQDPRGTYEQYF. The CDR3 DNA reads TGCGCCAGCAGCCAAGACCCGAGGGGGACCTACGAGCAGTACTTC.

The chain combines TRBV5-4 with TRBJ2-3; 9 bases line up with TRBD2. The CDR3 has 15 residues. The V segment lost 4 bases and the J segment 0 bases; nucleotides outside the gene matches: 3. Germline V CDR1 and CDR2: SGHNT, YYREEE (reference sequence). The CDR3 nucleotides read TGTGCCAGCAGCCGTAGCGGGGGAAGCACAGATACGCAGTATTTT. As protein: CASSRSGGSTDTQYF.

This sequence joins TRBV6-5 and TRBJ1-2, with TRBD1 as a possible D gene (5 bases). Germline CDR1 MNHEY, CDR2 SVGAGI. V was pared by 6 bases and J by 8 bases, with 16 bases between. The CDR3 runs to 13 residues. The CDR3 DNA follows: TGTGCCAGCAGCCGGGACTTTGGCGGGGGCTACACCTTC. It specifies CASSRDFGGGYTF.

V gene TRBV24-1 combines with J gene TRBJ2-1; tentatively, D is TRBD2 (6 bases). V was pared by 6 bases and J by 1 base, with 15 bases between. Germline assignment: CDR1 KGHDR and CDR2 SFDVKD. CDR3 length: 16 residues. CDR3 nucleotides: TGTGCCACCAGTCAAGTGGGGGGATCGTCCTACAATGAGCAGTTCTTC. Translation gives CATSQVGGSSYNEQFF.

Only one count was recorded for this clone. The V gene is TRBV7-2, the J gene TRBJ1-2, with a weak D call TRBD1 (6 bases). Looked up from germline, CDR1 is SGHTA and CDR2 is FQGNSA. The CDR3 runs to 15 residues. V was cut by 5 bases and J by 3 bases, with 16 bases left in between. The DNA for the CDR3 is TGTGCCAGCAGCCCTACCCGAACAGGGTACTATGGCTACACCTTC. It codes for CASSPTRTGYYGYTF.

This chain connects TRBV7-2 to TRBJ2-7, with 7 bases matching TRBD1. CDR3 length: 13 residues. The germline V gene encodes CDR1 SGHTA and CDR2 FQGNSA. V trimming: 7 bases; J trimming: 7 bases; junction bases outside the gene matches: 10. The CDR3 DNA reads TGTGCCAGCACCTACGAGGGGGCGCGAGAGCAGTACTTC. Encoded protein: CASTYEGAREQYF.

The genes are TRBV5-1 and TRBJ2-3, with 12 nucleotides matching TRBD2. V gave up 3 bases and J gave up 6 bases; unmatched junction bases: 5. Germline loops: CDR1 SGHRS, CDR2 YFSETQ. The CDR3 spans 15 residues. In nucleotides, the CDR3 is TGCGCCAGCAGCTCTGGACTAGCGGGGTGGGATACGCAGTATTTT. This sequence encodes CASSSGLAGWDTQYF.

This chain joins TRBV7-3 and TRBJ2-2; D call uncertain. With 5 bases removed from V and 1 base from J, the gap between germline ends came to 2 bases. This CDR3 comprises 12 residues. Germline V CDR1 and CDR2: SGHTA, FQGTGA. The CDR3 loop is CASSRNTGELFF. CDR3 DNA sequence: TGTGCCAGCAGCCGGAACACCGGGGAGCTGTTTTTT. Looking up the rest from reference TRBV7-3 and TRBJ2-2 gives the full variable domain: GAGVSQTPSNKVTEKGKYVELRCDPISGHTALYWYRQSLGQGPEFLIYFQGTGAADDSGLPNDRFFAVRPEGSVSTLKIQRTERGDSAVYLCASSRNTGELFFGEGSRLTVL.

The genes are TRBV10-1 and TRBJ2-7; 10 bases are shared with TRBD1. The CDR3 has 14 amino acids. Germline V gives CDR1 WNHNN, CDR2 SYGVQD (reference sequence). The V gene end was trimmed by 5 bases and the J gene end by 5 bases; junction bases not matched to a gene: 6. The CDR3 reads CASSLGTGADEQYF. Here the CDR3 DNA reads TGCGCCAGCAGTCTCGGGACAGGGGCGGACGAGCAGTACTTC.

The chain uses TRBV30 and TRBJ2-7; no firm D call. Trimming left V 1 base short and J 6 bases short, with 7 bases between. This CDR3 contains 11 residues. In germline, CDR1 is GTSNPN, CDR2 SVGIG (reference sequence). Here the CDR3 DNA reads TGTGCCTGGAGTGAAAGGAGCGAGCAGTACTTC. It translates to CAWSERSEQYF.

Here the CDR3 DNA reads TGTGCCAGCATCCAACGTGGCGGTAAGGAAGCTTTCTTT. It translates to CASIQRGGKEAFF. The genes are TRBV11-3 and TRBJ1-1, with D unclear. The germline V gene has CDR1 SGHNT and CDR2 YENEEA. V was pared by 7 bases and J by 8 bases, with 17 bases between. This CDR3 is built from 13 residues.

The CDR3 DNA reads as TGTGCCTGGAGTGTACAGGCAGGGGGCTGGGATACGCAGTATTTT. Amino acids: CAWSVQAGGWDTQYF. This rearrangement joins TRBV30 to TRBJ2-3; 8 bases map to TRBD1. Germline CDR1 reads GTSNPN; CDR2 reads SVGIG (reference sequence). There are 15 residues in the CDR3. V trimming: 0 bases; J trimming: 6 bases; junction bases outside the gene matches: 8.

J is TRBJ2-1 and V is TRBV6-5; possible D gene TRBD2, 5 bases. The CDR3 contains 15 residues. CDR1 and CDR2 from the germline V gene are MNHEY and SVGAGI. With 7 bases removed from V and 1 base from J, the gap between germline ends came to 14 bases. The CDR3 here is CASTVAPISYNEQFF. The CDR3 DNA sequence: TGTGCCAGCACGGTAGCGCCAATTTCCTACAATGAGCAGTTCTTC.

The V call is TRBV2, the J call TRBJ1-6; 9 nucleotides align to TRBD1. There are 21 residues in the CDR3. Per the germline V gene, CDR1 is SNHLY and CDR2 is FYNNEI. V trimming: 6 bases; J trimming: 0 bases; junction bases outside the gene matches: 18. The CDR3 is CASSHPGPGQGSSSYNSPLHF. CDR3 DNA: TGTGCCAGCAGCCATCCCGGTCCGGGACAGGGTTCAAGCTCCTATAATTCACCCCTCCACTTT. Variable domain in full (rest from reference TRBV2 and TRBJ1-6): EPEVTQTPSHQVTQMGQEVILRCVPISNHLYFYWYRQILGQKVEFLVSFYNNEISEKSEIFDDQFSVERPDGSNFTLKIRSTKLEDSAMYFCASSHPGPGQGSSSYNSPLHFGNGTRLTVT.

This rearrangement joins TRBV5-4 to TRBJ1-2; a weak D match, TRBD1 (5 bases). Trimming stripped 1 base from V and 7 bases from J, with 14 bases between. The CDR3 extends over 14 amino acids. Germline values: CDR1 SGHNT, CDR2 YYREEE (reference sequence). CDR3 sequence (DNA): TGTGCCAGCAGCTTGTGGAATGGGGGGGTTGGCTACACCTTC. Translation gives CASSLWNGGVGYTF.

V gene TRBV5-1 combines with J gene TRBJ2-7, with D perhaps TRBD2 (6 bases). Germline V lookup: CDR1 SGHRS, CDR2 YFSETQ. The CDR3 spans 14 residues. V lost 2 bases, J lost 0 bases, and 9 bases lay in between. CDR3 nucleotides: TGCGCCAGCAGCTTTGGAGGGGACTCCTACGAGCAGTACTTC. This sequence encodes CASSFGGDSYEQYF.

With regard to this clone: This sample includes further DNA sequences coding for the same CDR3. The CDR3 protein is CAISERGDTDTQYF. In nucleotides, the CDR3 is TGTGCCATCAGTGAGCGGGGAGACACAGATACGCAGTATTTT. The V and J genes are TRBV10-3 and TRBJ2-3; tentatively, D is TRBD2 (5 bases). Germline lookup yields CDR1 ENHRY and CDR2 SYGVKD. The ends were cut back, 2 bases at V and 2 bases at J, with 8 bases in the middle. The CDR3 length is 14 residues.

The rearrangement joins TRBV10-1 to TRBJ2-7, with 7 bases aligning to TRBD1. This CDR3 region has 14 residues. The trim removed 4 bases at V and 2 bases at J, leaving 5 bases unmatched. Germline CDR1 is WNHNN and CDR2 is SYGVQD (reference sequence). CDR3 amino acids: CASSGGGLTYEQYF. The CDR3 coding sequence is TGCGCCAGCAGTGGAGGGGGCCTAACCTACGAGCAGTACTTC.

The chain employs TRBV5-5 and TRBJ2-1; tentative D call: TRBD2 (5 bases). The CDR3 length is 15 residues. Germline values: CDR1 SGHKS, CDR2 YYEKEE (reference sequence). V lost 1 base to trimming and J lost 4 bases, with 12 bases between them. CDR3 region: CASSLRWEQYNEQFF. The DNA of the CDR3 is TGTGCCAGCAGCTTGCGATGGGAGCAATACAATGAGCAGTTCTTC.

This sequence joins TRBV6-5 and TRBJ2-1, with 7 bases fitting TRBD1. Germline V gives CDR1 MNHEY, CDR2 SVGAGI. Trimming at V came to 4 bases and at J to 7 bases, leaving 4 bases not matched to a gene. The CDR3 is made up of 13 amino acids. In DNA form, the CDR3 reads TGTGCCAGCAGTTGGGACAGTAGAAATGAGCAGTTCTTC. This gives the protein CASSWDSRNEQFF.

This clone was seen once. The same CDR3 arises from other DNA sequences in this sample as well. This rearrangement joins TRBV2 to TRBJ2-7; D perhaps matches TRBD2 (7 bases). Trimming took 0 bases from V and 5 from J, leaving 8 bases between them. Germline V gene lookup returns CDR1 SNHLY and CDR2 FYNNEI. The CDR3 covers 13 residues. CDR3 sequence: CASSEAGGHEQYF. In DNA, the CDR3 is TGTGCCAGCAGTGAAGCGGGGGGGCACGAGCAGTACTTC.

The gene calls are TRBV12-3 or TRBV12-4 and TRBJ2-7, with no clear D. V lost 3 bases and J lost 0, with 6 bases in between. CDR3 length equals 13 residues. DNA for the CDR3: TGTGCCAGCAGTTTTCCAGTCTCCTACGAGCAGTACTTC. It translates to CASSFPVSYEQYF.

The V gene is TRBV6-6, the J gene TRBJ2-7; weak D call: TRBD1 (5 bases). The V end lost 6 bases, the J end lost 7 bases, and 10 bases lay between the germline ends. The CDR3 has 11 amino acids. The germline CDR1 and CDR2 sequences are MNHNY and SVGAGI (reference sequence). CDR3 coding DNA: TGTGCCAGCAGCACCCCAGGGGAGCAGTACTTC. This translates into CASSTPGEQYF.

The chain couples TRBV10-2 to TRBJ1-1, with TRBD1 matching over 8 bases. Germline lookup yields CDR1 WSHSY and CDR2 SAAADI. The CDR3 is made up of 12 amino acids. The junction had 4 bases not matched to a gene; V was cut back by 8 bases and J by 5 bases. For the CDR3, the DNA is TGCGCCAGCGGACAGGGCTGGACTGAAGCTTTCTTT. The encoded protein is CASGQGWTEAFF.